The rows below give T cell receptor beta chains drawn from one sample of a study of shared clonotypes between healthy human individuals. The repertoire was sequenced with immunoSEQ multiplex PCR; TCRdb's copy has only in-frame clones and lacks some. The table lists about 2 million clones, approximately 94% of them singletons. The sample taken for sequencing was naive CD8+ T cells sorted from blood. The receptors derive from a man aged 18 to 30 in good health. Each CDR3 is given with its conserved first and last residue. The D gene is left open where the match is weak. Size tells how often a clone was seen (once, few, many) or the class of an expanded clone, and some rows leave it out.

abundance,j_gene,v_gene,d_gene,CDR3aa,CDR3nt
NA,TRBJ2-7,TRBV6-5,NA,CASSYSNGGEQYF,TGTGCCAGCAGTTACTCGAACGGAGGCGAGCAGTACTTC
NA,TRBJ2-2,TRBV5-6,NA,CASSSPEFTTNTGELFF,TGTGCCAGCAGCTCCCCTGAGTTTACCACGAACACCGGGGAGCTGTTTTTT
NA,TRBJ1-2,TRBV28,NA,CASEPRGQGDSFGYTF,TGTGCCAGCGAACCCAGGGGCCAGGGCGACTCCTTTGGCTACACCTTC
NA,TRBJ2-7,TRBV30,NA,CAWSVLRRDYEQYF,TGTGCCTGGAGTGTACTACGGCGGGACTACGAGCAGTACTTC
NA,TRBJ2-5,TRBV27,NA,CASSTSPGRYQETQYF,TGTGCCAGCAGTACCTCCCCGGGGAGATATCAAGAGACCCAGTACTTC
NA,TRBJ1-6,TRBV6-1,NA,CASSEEVLWGSPLHF,TGTGCCAGCAGTGAAGAGGTCCTCTGGGGTTCACCCCTCCACTTT
once,TRBJ2-6,TRBV2,NA,CASRADSGANVLTF,TGTGCCAGCAGGGCCGACTCTGGGGCCAACGTCCTGACTTTC
NA,TRBJ2-7,TRBV28,NA,CASSLGLGGSQIEQYF,TGTGCCAGCAGTTTGGGACTCGGGGGATCCCAAATCGAGCAGTACTTC
NA,TRBJ2-1,TRBV5-6,NA,CASSLVSSGTYNEQFF,TGTGCCAGCAGCTTGGTATCATCGGGCACCTACAATGAGCAGTTCTTC
NA,TRBJ2-5,TRBV4-3,NA,CASSHYSLGETQYF,TGCGCCAGCAGCCATTACTCGCTTGGAGAGACCCAGTACTTC
NA,TRBJ2-3,TRBV9,NA,CASSPPASTDTQYF,TGTGCCAGCAGCCCCCCAGCCAGCACAGATACGCAGTATTTT
NA,TRBJ2-5,TRBV9,NA,CASSVGEIFTKETQYF,TGTGCCAGCAGCGTAGGGGAGATCTTTACGAAAGAGACCCAGTACTTC
once,TRBJ2-1,TRBV27,TRBD2,CASSLAGGLGFGEQFF,TGTGCCAGCAGTTTAGCGGGGGGGCTAGGGTTCGGTGAGCAGTTCTTC
NA,TRBJ2-2,TRBV28,TRBD2,CASTKLAGTGELFF,TGTGCCAGCACCAAACTAGCGGGGACCGGGGAGCTGTTTTTT
NA,TRBJ2-3,TRBV28,NA,CASTAGDSATDTQYF,TGTGCCAGCACCGCAGGGGACTCAGCGACAGATACGCAGTATTTT
NA,TRBJ1-2,TRBV28,TRBD1,CASSLALQRGRGPPYGYTF,TGTGCCAGCAGTTTAGCCCTACAAAGGGGTAGGGGGCCTCCCTATGGCTACACCTTC
NA,TRBJ2-2,TRBV5-1,NA,CASSRESGELFF,TGCGCCAGCAGCCGGGAGTCCGGGGAGCTGTTTTTT
once,TRBJ1-6,TRBV5-3,TRBD1,CARSPDREWDSPLHF,TGTGCCAGAAGCCCGGACAGGGAGTGGGATTCACCCCTCCACTTT
once,TRBJ2-5,TRBV7-9,NA,CASSSAGETQYF,TGTGCCAGCAGCTCCGCGGGAGAGACCCAGTACTTC
NA,TRBJ2-7,TRBV9,NA,CASSVGDGNYEQYF,TGTGCCAGCAGCGTAGGAGACGGAAACTACGAGCAGTACTTC
NA,TRBJ2-3,TRBV28,NA,CASSLLAASTDTQYF,TGTGCCAGCAGTTTACTAGCCGCTAGCACAGATACGCAGTATTTT
NA,TRBJ2-7,TRBV7-9,NA,CASSLGVSPPYEQYF,TGTGCCAGCAGCTTAGGGGTTAGCCCACCATACGAGCAGTACTTC
NA,TRBJ2-2,TRBV5-1,TRBD2,CASSLTPGLAGGNTGELFF,TGCGCCAGCAGCTTGACCCCGGGACTAGCGGGAGGGAACACCGGGGAGCTGTTTTTT
NA,TRBJ1-4,TRBV4-2,NA,CASSQEWVGLTTTNEKLFF,TGTGCCAGCAGCCAAGAGTGGGTGGGCCTGACGACGACTAATGAAAAACTGTTTTTT
NA,TRBJ2-7,TRBV5-6,NA,CASSGVGQGKYEQYF,TGTGCCAGCAGCGGGGTGGGACAAGGAAAGTACGAGCAGTACTTC
NA,TRBJ2-1,TRBV6-4,TRBD2,CASSLSGGSYNEQFF,TGTGCCAGCAGTCTTAGCGGGGGTAGTTACAATGAGCAGTTCTTC
NA,TRBJ2-7,TRBV4-2,NA,CASSQDRGTPYEQYF,TGTGCCAGCAGCCAAGATCGCGGGACCCCCTACGAGCAGTACTTC
NA,TRBJ2-3,TRBV18,NA,CASSRGGLRTQYF,TGTGCCAGCTCCAGGGGCGGCTTAAGGACGCAGTATTTT
few,TRBJ2-7,TRBV19,NA,CASSPQGYEQYF,TGTGCCAGTAGTCCACAGGGCTACGAGCAGTACTTC
once,TRBJ1-4,TRBV7-9,NA,CASSRDSTLTNEKLFF,TGTGCCAGCAGCCGCGACAGCACCCTCACTAATGAAAAACTGTTTTTT
NA,TRBJ2-2,TRBV27,NA,CASSRGKLTGELFF,TGTGCCAGCAGTAGGGGGAAGTTAACCGGGGAGCTGTTTTTT
once,TRBJ2-3,TRBV28,TRBD2,CASSFSRGATDTQYF,TGTGCCAGCAGTTTCTCGCGGGGGGCCACAGATACGCAGTATTTT
NA,TRBJ1-4,TRBV5-8,NA,CASSRGYGNEKLFF,TGTGCCAGCAGCCGGGGTTACGGGAATGAAAAACTGTTTTTT
NA,TRBJ1-1,TRBV30,NA,CAWSVIGFGNAFF,TGTGCCTGGAGTGTAATAGGCTTTGGCAATGCTTTCTTT
NA,TRBJ2-2,TRBV7-9,NA,CASSLAAGELFF,TGTGCCAGCAGCTTAGCTGCCGGGGAGCTGTTTTTT
NA,TRBJ2-7,TRBV29-1,NA,CSGRDAPYEQYF,TGCAGCGGGCGGGACGCCCCCTACGAGCAGTACTTC
NA,TRBJ2-7,TRBV18,NA,CASSPEGGVDYEQYF,TGTGCCAGCTCACCAGAGGGGGGGGTAGACTACGAGCAGTACTTC
NA,TRBJ2-1,TRBV6-5,NA,CASSLGGGHGSEQFF,TGTGCCAGCAGTCTGGGTGGGGGCCACGGGAGTGAGCAGTTCTTC
NA,TRBJ1-1,TRBV6-5,NA,CASSYLWGYGEAFF,TGTGCCAGCAGTTACCTTTGGGGATATGGTGAAGCTTTCTTT
NA,TRBJ2-7,TRBV7-2,TRBD1,CASSLVPGGYEQYF,TGTGCCAGCAGCTTAGTCCCAGGGGGCTACGAGCAGTACTTC
NA,TRBJ1-2,TRBV6-5,NA,CANPRSAAGYGYTF,TGTGCCAATCCACGGTCGGCGGCTGGTTATGGCTACACCTTC
once,TRBJ1-2,TRBV11-2,NA,CASSLGGGTYGYTF,TGTGCCAGCAGCTTAGGGGGCGGAACCTATGGCTACACCTTC
few,TRBJ1-2,TRBV5-6,NA,CASSFADYGYTF,TGTGCCAGCAGCTTCGCCGACTATGGCTACACCTTC
once,TRBJ1-1,TRBV29-1,NA,CSVELTEAFF,TGCAGCGTTGAACTTACTGAAGCTTTCTTT